This TCR beta chain was sequenced in a study of shared clonotypes between healthy human individuals. Broader study findings: It was observed that approximately 5% of naive CD4 clonotypes were shared across a handful of donors.

Positively selected for CCR7, the CD45RO-negative cells used as naive CD8 cells excluded terminally differentiated effector memory CD45RA+ cells. For each subset, genomic DNA was distributed in equal portions over several immunoSEQ plates. The input for sorted-subset replicate PCRs was around 0.2 ug DNA, tens of thousands of T cell genomes. How the authors handled the data: Junction-only sequences without quality scores came from ImmunoSEQ, so filtering differed. Some clones are missing from TCRdb's copy, which holds only in-frame ones; the method was immunoSEQ multiplex PCR. That table gives V, J and clone size, and the DNA gave D and trimming. Among around 700,000 clones listed, under 95% were seen once. Comment on this clone: Its cognate antigen is unknown.

Sequenced input: naive CD8+ T cells sorted from blood. The receptor's source is a man aged 25 to 45 in good health.

The CDR3 DNA reads TGCGCCAGCAGCCACAACGGGGGCGACTATGGCTACACCTTC. It encodes CASSHNGGDYGYTF. This chain connects TRBV4-1 to TRBJ1-2, with D tentatively TRBD1 (6 bases). There are 14 residues in the CDR3. The germline V and J ends were trimmed by 3 bases and 3 bases, with 11 bases remaining between them. CDR1 MGHRA and CDR2 YSYEKL come from the germline V gene.